The clone carrying this T cell receptor beta chain was recorded a few times. Its specificity is unknown. All donors participated as healthy donors of bone marrow. The data stem from a study of cytomegalovirus exposure and HLA in healthy donors. Study-level points and caveats: It was reported that the classifier diagnosed cytomegalovirus status with high specificity and sensitivity in both the original and validation cohorts. Another analysis was done later, and it associated more than 15,000 TCR beta sequences with HLA alleles at 0.05 false discovery rate.

This PCR relied on a set of 60 Vbeta primers and 13 Jbeta primers. Sequenced by immunoSEQ multiplex PCR; TCRdb stores in-frame clones only, minus some. The sample yields 60,000 to 70,000 clones, under 85% seen once. The CDR3 spans 15 residues. Trimming took 6 bases from V and 4 from J; bases not matched to a gene: 8. Germline CDR1 is MDHEN and CDR2 is SYDVKM. The specimen sequenced was PBMCs. The chain is built from TRBV28 and TRBJ1-2, with 10 nucleotides matching TRBD1. The TCR sequence derives from a male donor in good health and CMV-seropositive. Here the CDR3 DNA reads TGTGCCAGCAGCATACCGGACAGGGGGGCCTATGGCTACACCTTC. This gives the protein CASSIPDRGAYGYTF.